These 22 T cell receptor beta chains originate from one sample sequenced in a study of long-term antiretroviral therapy in people with HIV. The authors ran the immunoSEQ assay, v3.0, at survey level. Only in-frame clones appear in the TCRdb table, and some are missing; sequencing was by immunoSEQ multiplex PCR. The sample has over 30,000 clones, roughly 77% seen once. Sequenced here: unsorted PBMCs, sampled 1.9 years after starting antiretroviral therapy. The receptors were sampled from a man aged 18-30 years with HIV.

The chain is built from TRBV7-3 and TRBJ1-2, with TRBD1 as a possible D gene (6 bases). The CDR3 is made up of 13 amino acids. The germline gives CDR1 SGHTA, CDR2 FQGTGA. V was pared by 5 bases and J by 7 bases, with 14 bases between. The DNA of the CDR3 is TGTGCCAGCAGCAATCCAGGGGCTGGTGGCTACACCTTC. Translating gives CASSNPGAGGYTF.

J is TRBJ1-3 and V is TRBV11-2, with D tentatively TRBD1 (5 bases). Germline-derived CDR1 and CDR2 are SGHAT and FQNNGV. The V gene lost 6 bases and the J gene lost 4 bases, with 10 bases spanning the gap. The CDR3 has 13 residues. The CDR3 DNA sequence: TGTGCCAGCAGGGGAGCAGGGGGAAACACCATATATTTT. It codes for CASRGAGGNTIYF. The full variable domain, with the rest looked up from reference TRBV11-2 and TRBJ1-3, is EAGVAQSPRYKIIEKRQSVAFWCNPISGHATLYWYQQILGQGPKLLIQFQNNGVVDDSQLPKDRFSAERLKGVDSTLKIQPAKLEDSAVYLCASRGAGGNTIYFGEGSWLTVV.

J is TRBJ1-2 and V is TRBV2; D perhaps matches TRBD1 (6 bases). The CDR3 loop spans 14 amino acids. The germline V gene encodes CDR1 SNHLY and CDR2 FYNNEI. The V end lost 5 bases, the J end lost 4 bases, and 14 bases lay between the germline ends. CDR3 in amino acids: CASSYRDPSYGYTF. The CDR3 region has the DNA TGTGCCAGCAGTTACAGGGACCCCTCCTATGGCTACACCTTC.

This chain links TRBV30 with TRBJ1-1; D gene unclear. This CDR3 spans 13 amino acids. V was trimmed by 2 bases and J by 4 bases, leaving 11 bases between them. The germline V gene has CDR1 GTSNPN and CDR2 SVGIG (reference sequence). CDR3 protein: CAWSYDEGTEAFF. CDR3 sequence (DNA): TGTGCCTGGAGTTATGACGAGGGCACTGAAGCTTTCTTT.

A single count supports this clone. V usage is TRBV6-5 and J usage is TRBJ1-2; D unresolved. Germline assignment: CDR1 MNHEY and CDR2 SVGAGI. The length of the CDR3 is 12 residues. Trimming pared 5 bases from V and 7 bases from J, leaving 11 bases between. The CDR3 loop reads CASSGDMSGYTF. The CDR3 nucleotides read TGTGCCAGCAGTGGCGACATGAGTGGCTACACCTTC.

This rearrangement joins TRBV29-1 to TRBJ2-1; tentatively, D is TRBD2 (5 bases). Germline values: CDR1 SQVTM, CDR2 ANQGSEA. This CDR3 is built from 14 residues. V lost 6 bases, J lost 0 bases, and 12 bases lay in between. CDR3 loop: CSVNPSGSYNEQFF. CDR3 in DNA: TGCAGCGTCAACCCGAGCGGCTCCTACAATGAGCAGTTCTTC.

This clone was seen more than once but under ten times. This chain joins TRBV29-1 and TRBJ1-2; D remains unclear. With 7 bases removed from V and 2 bases from J, the gap between germline ends came to 14 bases. The CDR3 extends over 13 amino acids. Germline-derived CDR1 and CDR2 are SQVTM and ANQGSEA. This CDR3 reads CSAIREPNYGYTF. CDR3 bases: TGCAGCGCCATAAGGGAACCGAACTATGGCTACACCTTC.

This CDR3 is CASSDPGLGLTEAFF. The DNA for the CDR3 is TGTGCCAGCAGTGATCCCGGACTTGGCCTCACTGAAGCTTTCTTT. The J gene is TRBJ1-1, the V gene TRBV28; D ambiguous. This CDR3 has 15 residues. Looked up from germline, CDR1 is MDHEN and CDR2 is SYDVKM. V shed 5 bases and J shed 4 bases, with 17 bases lying between them.

The chain uses TRBV5-1 and TRBJ2-5; tentatively, D is TRBD1 or TRBD2 (6 bases each). The germline V and J ends were trimmed by 0 bases and 2 bases, with 14 bases remaining between them. Germline V CDR1 and CDR2: SGHRS, YFSETQ. This CDR3 is 16 amino acids long. CDR3 DNA: TGCGCCAGCAGCTTGGAGTTCGGGGGCGATCAAGAGACCCAGTACTTC. Protein sequence: CASSLEFGGDQETQYF. Full variable domain (outside the CDR3, taken from reference TRBV5-1 and TRBJ2-5): KAGVTQTPRYLIKTRGQQVTLSCSPISGHRSVSWYQQTPGQGLQFLFEYFSETQRNKGNFPGRFSGRQFSNSRSEMNVSTLELGDSALYLCASSLEFGGDQETQYFGPGTRLLVL.

Worth noting for this clone: A read error may produce the germline difference seen at one junction end. The chain couples TRBV7-7 to TRBJ2-5, with 8 bases that match TRBD2. The length of the CDR3 is 15 residues. Per the germline V gene, CDR1 is SSHAT and CDR2 is FNYEAQ (reference sequence). The CDR3 region has the DNA TGTGCTAGCAGCTTGAAAGCTAGCGGGCAAGGGACCCAGTACTTC. It is translated as CASSLKASGQGTQYF.

This clone has only a few counts. The rearrangement joins TRBV7-6 to TRBJ2-3; D gene uncertain. CDR1 and CDR2 (germline): SGHVS, FNYEAQ. Trimming took off 0 bases at V and 2 bases at J, with 6 bases between the two ends. The CDR3 covers 14 residues. The CDR3 DNA sequence: TGTGCCAGCAGCTTAGCCGCATACACAGATACGCAGTATTTT. Its translation: CASSLAAYTDTQYF.

V and J are TRBV5-1 and TRBJ2-7, with no clear D. This CDR3 is built from 11 residues. Deletions cut 4 bases from V and 3 bases from J, with 5 bases between. Germline CDR1 and CDR2: SGHRS and YFSETQ. CDR3 amino acids: CASSGDYEQYF. DNA of the CDR3: TGCGCCAGCAGCGGGGACTACGAGCAGTACTTC.

This clone has only one observation. V gene TRBV11-1 combines with J gene TRBJ2-5; D unresolved. The CDR3 loop spans 15 amino acids. The germline CDR1 and CDR2 sequences are SGHAT and FQDESV (reference sequence). V lost 1 base, J lost 0 bases, and 9 bases lay in between. The CDR3 protein is CASSLEASYQETQYF. Written as DNA, the CDR3 is TGTGCCAGCAGCTTAGAGGCTTCGTACCAAGAGACCCAGTACTTC.

The chain couples TRBV19 to TRBJ2-3; D uncertain. The germline CDR1 and CDR2 sequences are LNHDA and SQIVND (reference sequence). This CDR3 is built from 14 residues. V shed 6 bases and J shed 4 bases, with 14 bases lying between them. This CDR3 is CASSSPAWPDTQYF. The CDR3 DNA follows: TGTGCCAGTAGCTCGCCAGCTTGGCCAGATACGCAGTATTTT.

The V gene is TRBV4-2, the J gene TRBJ1-2; D gene ambiguous. V gave up 1 base and J gave up 2 bases, with 8 bases separating them. From germline, CDR1 is LGHNA and CDR2 YNFKEQ. This CDR3 has 14 residues. CDR3 nucleotides: TGTGCCAGCAGCCAAGCGTTTGGAAACTATGGCTACACCTTC. Translated, it gives CASSQAFGNYGYTF.

This chain links TRBV6-5 with TRBJ2-5, with D perhaps TRBD1 or TRBD2 (6 bases each). Deletions cut 7 bases from V and 7 bases from J, with 19 bases between. CDR3 length: 14 amino acids. In germline, CDR1 is MNHEY, CDR2 SVGAGI. This chain's CDR3 is CASTPGAGSATQYF. Written as DNA, the CDR3 is TGTGCCAGCACGCCGGGGGCAGGTTCTGCGACCCAGTACTTC.

The J gene is TRBJ2-7, the V gene TRBV18, with 11 bases fitting TRBD2. V trimming: 4 bases; J trimming: 2 bases; junction bases outside the gene matches: 4. Germline V CDR1 and CDR2: KGHSH, LQKENI. The CDR3 runs 15 residues. CDR3 residues: CASSRTSGSAYEQYV. In DNA form, the CDR3 reads TGTGCCAGCTCACGGACTAGCGGGTCAGCCTACGAGCAGTACGTC.

The V and J genes are TRBV29-1 and TRBJ2-1; unclear D gene. V was trimmed by 2 bases and J by 4 bases, leaving 3 bases between them. This CDR3 contains 11 residues. Germline CDR1 and CDR2: SQVTM and ANQGSEA. DNA of the CDR3: TGCAGCGTTGAAAAGTACAATGAGCAGTTCTTC. Translated, it gives CSVEKYNEQFF.

This clone came up once. V is TRBV27 and J is TRBJ2-5, with D tentatively TRBD1 (5 bases). V was trimmed by 2 bases and J by 7 bases, leaving 11 bases between them. In germline, CDR1 is MNHEY, CDR2 SMNVEV (reference sequence). The CDR3 totals 13 residues. CDR3 in amino acids: CASSLQGDATQYF. In DNA form, the CDR3 reads TGTGCCAGCAGTTTACAGGGTGACGCGACCCAGTACTTC.

V is TRBV27 and J is TRBJ1-2, with D possibly TRBD1 on 6 matching bases. Trimming stripped 3 bases from V and 6 bases from J, with 14 bases between. The germline CDR1 and CDR2 sequences are MNHEY and SMNVEV (reference sequence). This CDR3 is built from 14 residues. This CDR3 is CASSLMLGADGYTF. Written as DNA, the CDR3 is TGTGCCAGCAGTTTGATGTTGGGGGCGGATGGCTACACCTTC.

The chain employs TRBV30 and TRBJ2-6; no clear D. CDR1 is GTSNPN, CDR2 SVGIG, per germline (reference sequence). V was shortened by 4 bases and J by 0 bases, with 4 bases between the two germline ends. This CDR3 is 13 amino acids long. The CDR3 sequence is CAWTLSGANVLTF. The CDR3 DNA follows: TGTGCCTGGACCCTCTCTGGGGCCAACGTCCTGACTTTC.

This chain joins TRBV11-2 and TRBJ2-2, with 7 bases matching TRBD2. Per germline, CDR1 SGHAT and CDR2 FQNNGV. The V segment lost 5 bases and the J segment 6 bases; nucleotides outside the gene matches: 0. The length of the CDR3 is 12 residues. CDR3 coding DNA: TGTGCCAGCAGCCGGGAGGCCGGGGAGCTGTTTTTT. It encodes CASSREAGELFF.